This TCR beta chain was captured by sequencing in a study of spatial heterogeneity in lung cancer. In TCRdb, the 5' RACE reads were re-called with MiXCR into one record per CDR3 protein. The repertoire includes about 82,000 distinct CDR3 sequences, approximately 12% of them detected once, and roughly 4.5% sits in the top ten. Time point defined: sample taken at primary tumor resection. The input material, whole RNA from tumor, nontumor lung or frozen PBMC, was sequenced unsorted. CDR3 length: 13 amino acids. The germline V and J ends were trimmed by 7 bases and 6 bases, with 13 bases remaining between them. Germline-derived CDR1 and CDR2 are SQVTM and ANQGSEA.

The sample here was PBMCs, taken at surgery. The clonotype originates from a male donor with early-stage non-small cell lung cancer. The chain couples TRBV29-1 to TRBJ1-6; D might be TRBD1 (6 bases). This CDR3 reads CSASVGGNSPLHF. CDR3 DNA: TGCAGCGCTTCGGTAGGGGGTAATTCACCCCTCCACTTT.